The rows below give T cell receptor beta chains drawn from one sample of a study of T cell repertoires in cytomegalovirus infection. TCRdb fed the reads into MiXCR, producing one record per CDR3 protein. The data contain 300,000 or so distinct CDR3 sequences, roughly 24% of them seen just once; the ten biggest clones take up around 13%. The material sequenced was PBMCs. Receptors were obtained from a human donor in good health (CMV status not recorded). Some clones in this sample may be carry-over from other donors' samples. CDR3s include the opening cysteine and the closing phenylalanine or tryptophan. D genes are given only for firm matches. Clone sizes are given selectively: once, few, many, or a class where the clone is expanded.

abundance: .
j_gene: TRBJ2-3
d_gene: .
v_gene: TRBV28
CDR3aa: CASSPPESVAFSTDTQYF
CDR3nt: TGTGCCAGCAGCCCCCCCGAATCGGTCGCCTTTAGCACAGATACGCAGTATTTT

abundance: many
j_gene: TRBJ1-2
d_gene: .
v_gene: TRBV7-2
CDR3aa: CASSLREIGYGYTF
CDR3nt: TGTGCCAGCAGCTTAAGGGAGATCGGCTATGGCTACACCTTC

abundance: .
j_gene: TRBJ1-2
d_gene: .
v_gene: TRBV5-6
CDR3aa: CASSHRTALNYGYTF
CDR3nt: TGTGCCAGCAGCCACAGGACAGCGCTGAACTATGGCTACACCTTC

abundance: .
j_gene: TRBJ1-4
d_gene: TRBD1
v_gene: TRBV7-9
CDR3aa: CASSGQGGKLFF
CDR3nt: TGTGCCAGCAGCGGACAGGGAGGGAAACTGTTTTTT

abundance: few
j_gene: TRBJ2-7
d_gene: TRBD2
v_gene: TRBV7-2
CDR3aa: CASSLGGASGAYEQYF
CDR3nt: TGTGCCAGCAGCTTAGGAGGGGCTAGCGGGGCTTACGAGCAGTACTTC

abundance: .
j_gene: TRBJ1-1
d_gene: TRBD1
v_gene: TRBV5-1
CDR3aa: CASSGRTGAYTEAFF
CDR3nt: TGCGCCAGCAGCGGGAGGACAGGGGCTTACACTGAAGCTTTCTTT

abundance: many
j_gene: TRBJ2-7
d_gene: TRBD1
v_gene: TRBV7-2
CDR3aa: CASSISAGGLNEQYF
CDR3nt: TGTGCCAGCAGCATAAGTGCAGGGGGCTTAAACGAGCAGTACTTC

abundance: few
j_gene: TRBJ2-3
d_gene: TRBD2
v_gene: TRBV20-1
CDR3aa: CSATPSGKLDTQYF
CDR3nt: TGCAGTGCCACCCCGAGCGGGAAATTAGATACGCAGTATTTT

abundance: .
j_gene: TRBJ2-5
d_gene: .
v_gene: TRBV11-2
CDR3aa: CASGSLWGQYF
CDR3nt: TGTGCCAGCGGGTCTCTTTGGGGCCAGTACTTC

abundance: few
j_gene: TRBJ1-5
d_gene: .
v_gene: TRBV29-1
CDR3aa: CSVGSGVGSNQPQHF
CDR3nt: TGCAGCGTTGGTTCGGGGGTGGGTAGCAATCAGCCCCAGCATTTT

abundance: few
j_gene: TRBJ2-1
d_gene: .
v_gene: TRBV20-1
CDR3aa: CSARGSKGDSYNEQFF
CDR3nt: TGCAGTGCTAGAGGGAGTAAAGGGGACTCCTACAATGAGCAGTTCTTC

abundance: .
j_gene: TRBJ2-5
d_gene: .
v_gene: TRBV20-1
CDR3aa: CSAYGIQETQYF
CDR3nt: TGCAGTGCTTACGGGATACAAGAGACCCAGTACTTC

abundance: many
j_gene: TRBJ2-1
d_gene: TRBD2
v_gene: TRBV7-2
CDR3aa: CASSLSSGRGDEQFF
CDR3nt: TGTGCCAGCAGCTTGTCTAGCGGGAGGGGGGATGAGCAGTTCTTC

abundance: .
j_gene: TRBJ1-5
d_gene: .
v_gene: TRBV6-2/TRBV6-3
CDR3aa: CASSYHNQPQHF
CDR3nt: TGTGCCAGCAGTTACCACAATCAGCCCCAGCATTTT

abundance: .
j_gene: TRBJ2-1
d_gene: .
v_gene: TRBV20-1
CDR3aa: CSAPPRGLDNEQFF
CDR3nt: TGCAGTGCCCCTCCACGGGGCCTTGACAATGAGCAGTTCTTC

abundance: .
j_gene: TRBJ1-5
d_gene: .
v_gene: TRBV28
CDR3aa: CASSLGQIQPQHF
CDR3nt: TGTGCCAGCAGCTTGGGGCAGATTCAGCCCCAGCATTTT

abundance: .
j_gene: TRBJ2-7
d_gene: .
v_gene: TRBV28
CDR3aa: CASIQQGSLPYEQYF
CDR3nt: TGTGCCAGCATCCAACAGGGAAGTTTACCCTACGAGCAGTACTTC

abundance: few
j_gene: TRBJ1-5
d_gene: .
v_gene: TRBV28
CDR3aa: CASSYRQPQHF
CDR3nt: TGTGCCAGCAGTTATAGGCAGCCCCAGCATTTT

abundance: .
j_gene: TRBJ2-7
d_gene: .
v_gene: TRBV20-1
CDR3aa: CSARDRQLNLEQYF
CDR3nt: TGCAGTGCTAGAGATCGTCAGCTGAATTTGGAGCAGTACTTC

abundance: many
j_gene: TRBJ1-4
d_gene: .
v_gene: TRBV7-2
CDR3aa: CASSPGRAGFGEKLFF
CDR3nt: TGTGCCAGCAGCCCGGGGAGGGCAGGGTTTGGAGAAAAACTGTTTTTT

abundance: few
j_gene: TRBJ1-5
d_gene: .
v_gene: TRBV6-2/TRBV6-3
CDR3aa: CASSGRANQPQHF
CDR3nt: TGTGCCAGCAGTGGCAGGGCGAATCAGCCCCAGCATTTT

abundance: .
j_gene: TRBJ1-5
d_gene: .
v_gene: TRBV7-2
CDR3aa: CASSFGAANNQPQHF
CDR3nt: TGTGCCAGCAGCTTTGGCGCGGCAAACAATCAGCCCCAGCATTTT

abundance: few
j_gene: TRBJ1-2
d_gene: .
v_gene: TRBV29-1
CDR3aa: CSVEEQGQRGYTF
CDR3nt: TGCAGCGTTGAGGAGCAGGGCCAAAGAGGCTACACCTTC

abundance: few
j_gene: TRBJ2-4
d_gene: .
v_gene: TRBV10-3
CDR3aa: CAIGQPDIQYF
CDR3nt: TGTGCCATCGGACAGCCGGACATTCAGTACTTC

abundance: .
j_gene: TRBJ2-2
d_gene: .
v_gene: TRBV20-1
CDR3aa: CSARQGNTGELFF
CDR3nt: TGCAGTGCTAGACAGGGTAACACCGGGGAGCTGTTTTTT

abundance: many
j_gene: TRBJ2-7
d_gene: .
v_gene: TRBV7-9
CDR3aa: CASSSSTGVPLYEQYF
CDR3nt: TGTGCCAGCAGCTCCTCGACAGGCGTCCCCCTCTACGAGCAGTACTTC

abundance: few
j_gene: TRBJ1-2
d_gene: .
v_gene: TRBV7-9
CDR3aa: CASIQGPTNYGYTF
CDR3nt: TGTGCCAGTATACAGGGACCTACTAACTATGGCTACACCTTC

abundance: few
j_gene: TRBJ1-5
d_gene: .
v_gene: TRBV7-2
CDR3aa: CASSPQVNSNQPQHF
CDR3nt: TGTGCCAGCAGCCCACAGGTTAATAGCAATCAGCCCCAGCATTTT

abundance: few
j_gene: TRBJ2-1
d_gene: .
v_gene: TRBV5-1
CDR3aa: CASSSLRGARYEQFF
CDR3nt: TGCGCCAGCAGCTCCCTAAGGGGGGCTAGGTATGAGCAGTTCTTC

abundance: .
j_gene: TRBJ2-1
d_gene: .
v_gene: TRBV5-1
CDR3aa: CASSLRTIDEQFF
CDR3nt: TGCGCCAGCAGCTTGCGGACAATCGATGAGCAGTTCTTC

abundance: many
j_gene: TRBJ1-3
d_gene: .
v_gene: TRBV7-2
CDR3aa: CASSSGAIYSGNTIYF
CDR3nt: TGTGCCAGCAGCTCCGGGGCAATCTACTCTGGAAACACCATATATTTT

abundance: many
j_gene: TRBJ1-2
d_gene: .
v_gene: TRBV7-2
CDR3aa: CASSLGTDYGYTF
CDR3nt: TGTGCCAGCAGCTTAGGAACGGACTATGGCTACACCTTC

abundance: few
j_gene: TRBJ1-2
d_gene: .
v_gene: TRBV28
CDR3aa: CASRRREPSKYGYTF
CDR3nt: TGTGCCAGCAGAAGGAGGGAACCCTCAAAATATGGCTACACCTTC

abundance: .
j_gene: TRBJ1-6
d_gene: .
v_gene: TRBV6-5
CDR3aa: CASKLVDSPLHF
CDR3nt: TGTGCCAGCAAATTAGTCGATTCACCCCTCCACTTT

abundance: few
j_gene: TRBJ1-1
d_gene: .
v_gene: TRBV3-1
CDR3aa: CASSQFGALNTEAFF
CDR3nt: TGTGCCAGCAGCCAGTTCGGAGCACTGAACACTGAAGCTTTCTTT

abundance: .
j_gene: TRBJ1-2
d_gene: .
v_gene: TRBV6-1
CDR3aa: CATRAINYGYTF
CDR3nt: TGTGCCACCCGGGCCATAAACTATGGCTACACCTTC

abundance: few
j_gene: TRBJ2-3
d_gene: .
v_gene: TRBV2
CDR3aa: CASNKDVTDTQYF
CDR3nt: TGTGCCAGCAACAAGGATGTCACAGATACGCAGTATTTT

abundance: few
j_gene: TRBJ2-2
d_gene: .
v_gene: TRBV28
CDR3aa: CASSLSYRLGELFF
CDR3nt: TGTGCCAGCAGTTTATCTTATCGTTTGGGGGAGCTGTTTTTT

abundance: many
j_gene: TRBJ2-7
d_gene: TRBD1
v_gene: TRBV7-2
CDR3aa: CASSSRGPTYEQYF
CDR3nt: TGTGCCAGCAGCTCCAGGGGGCCCACCTACGAGCAGTACTTC

abundance: many
j_gene: TRBJ2-1
d_gene: TRBD1
v_gene: TRBV7-6
CDR3aa: CASSLAPGTVSYNEQFF
CDR3nt: TGTGCCAGCAGCTTAGCGCCGGGGACAGTCTCCTACAATGAGCAGTTCTTC

abundance: .
j_gene: TRBJ2-2
d_gene: .
v_gene: TRBV15
CDR3aa: CATSSVMGNTGELFF
CDR3nt: TGTGCCACCAGCAGCGTGATGGGGAACACCGGGGAGCTGTTTTTT

abundance: .
j_gene: TRBJ2-1
d_gene: .
v_gene: TRBV9
CDR3aa: CASSVVWSSYNEQFF
CDR3nt: TGTGCCAGCAGCGTAGTCTGGAGCTCCTACAATGAGCAGTTCTTC

abundance: .
j_gene: TRBJ2-1
d_gene: TRBD2
v_gene: TRBV20-1
CDR3aa: CSARGLANEQFF
CDR3nt: TGCAGTGCTAGGGGACTAGCCAATGAGCAGTTCTTC

abundance: many
j_gene: TRBJ2-5
d_gene: TRBD2
v_gene: TRBV7-2
CDR3aa: CASSLMLAGKTQYF
CDR3nt: TGTGCCAGCAGCTTAATGCTAGCGGGAAAGACCCAGTACTTC

abundance: many
j_gene: TRBJ2-5
d_gene: .
v_gene: TRBV7-2
CDR3aa: CASSLVRGETQYF
CDR3nt: TGTGCCAGCAGCTTAGTTAGAGGGGAGACCCAGTACTTC

abundance: .
j_gene: TRBJ2-7
d_gene: .
v_gene: TRBV5-1
CDR3aa: CASSTMEARYGYEQYF
CDR3nt: TGCGCCAGCAGCACGATGGAGGCCAGATACGGGTACGAGCAGTACTTC

abundance: .
j_gene: TRBJ1-6
d_gene: .
v_gene: TRBV11-2
CDR3aa: CASSVVARDSPLHF
CDR3nt: TGTGCCAGCAGCGTTGTGGCCAGAGATTCACCCCTCCACTTT

abundance: .
j_gene: TRBJ1-5
d_gene: .
v_gene: TRBV12-3/TRBV12-4
CDR3aa: CASRGGDQPQHF
CDR3nt: TGTGCCAGCCGGGGGGGAGATCAGCCCCAGCATTTT

abundance: few
j_gene: TRBJ2-3
d_gene: .
v_gene: TRBV29-1
CDR3aa: CSVPFLTDTQYF
CDR3nt: TGCAGCGTCCCCTTCCTCACAGATACGCAGTATTTT

abundance: many
j_gene: TRBJ1-1
d_gene: .
v_gene: TRBV11-2
CDR3aa: CASSVSGGVTEAFF
CDR3nt: TGTGCCAGCAGCGTCTCCGGGGGCGTCACTGAAGCTTTCTTT

abundance: many
j_gene: TRBJ1-2
d_gene: .
v_gene: TRBV11-2
CDR3aa: CASSLRDNPSRRNGYTF
CDR3nt: TGTGCCAGCAGCCTCCGGGACAATCCCTCACGTCGGAATGGCTACACCTTC

abundance: few
j_gene: TRBJ1-1
d_gene: TRBD1
v_gene: TRBV5-3
CDR3aa: CASSLRDRNTEAFF
CDR3nt: TGTGCCAGCAGCCTACGGGACAGGAACACTGAAGCTTTCTTT

abundance: .
j_gene: TRBJ2-3
d_gene: TRBD1
v_gene: TRBV2
CDR3aa: CASNFARGRGTDTQYF
CDR3nt: TGTGCCAGCAATTTTGCCAGGGGGCGAGGCACAGATACGCAGTATTTT

abundance: few
j_gene: TRBJ2-1
d_gene: TRBD2
v_gene: TRBV6-6
CDR3aa: CASTVVTSGNNEQFF
CDR3nt: TGTGCCAGCACCGTGGTGACTAGCGGGAACAATGAGCAGTTCTTC